Listed here are 2 T cell receptor beta chains from one sample, sequenced in a study of T cell responses to AZD1222 COVID-19 vaccine. Sequenced by immunoSEQ multiplex PCR; TCRdb stores in-frame clones only, minus some. The data show 120,000 or so clones, about 85% seen once. This material consisted of peripheral blood, taken on day 0 of AZD1222 vaccination. The receptor source for this set is an adult in good health.

V is TRBV19 and J is TRBJ2-7; TRBD1 matches at 7 bases. Germline assignment: CDR1 LNHDA and CDR2 SQIVND (reference sequence). V lost 10 bases, J lost 3 bases, and 12 bases stayed unmatched. The CDR3 contains 14 residues. This CDR3 is CATSPRGQGYEQYF. The CDR3, as DNA: TGTGCCACTTCCCCAAGGGGGCAGGGCTACGAGCAGTACTTC.

The chain couples TRBV28 to TRBJ1-4; D not certain. Per the germline V gene, CDR1 is MDHEN and CDR2 is SYDVKM. CDR3 length equals 17 residues. Deletions cut 6 bases from V and 4 bases from J, with 21 bases between. CDR3: CASRGPQPSGLNEKLFF. The CDR3 DNA reads as TGTGCCAGCAGAGGACCCCAACCCTCAGGCCTTAATGAAAAACTGTTTTTT.